This TCR beta chain stems from a study of blood T cell repertoires in COVID-19. On the study more broadly: Samples taken during acute and convalescent COVID-19 were collected in the United States, Italy and Spain. PBMCs, B-cell-depleted T cells, or T cells were the source of the cDNA or gDNA that made up the material.

Original analysis: By means of reference gene primer amplification, nucleated cell counts were estimated. Repertoires were generated with immunoSEQ multiplex PCR, while TCRdb's copy carries only in-frame clones and drops some. The V and J calls and clone size were taken over from that table, and D and trimming were inferred from the DNA. The table includes 15,000 to 20,000 clones, 91% detected once. V dropped 0 bases and J dropped 2 bases, with 8 bases sitting between them. Germline loops: CDR1 SGHAT, CDR2 FQNNGV. The CDR3 sequence is 14 residues long. The V gene is TRBV11-2, the J gene TRBJ2-7; D is ambiguous. Sequenced sample: peripheral blood. The TCR was taken from a human donor in a cohort sampled during active COVID-19. The CDR3 is CASSLDVATYEQYF. The DNA of the CDR3 is TGTGCCAGCAGCTTAGATGTGGCCACCTACGAGCAGTACTTC.